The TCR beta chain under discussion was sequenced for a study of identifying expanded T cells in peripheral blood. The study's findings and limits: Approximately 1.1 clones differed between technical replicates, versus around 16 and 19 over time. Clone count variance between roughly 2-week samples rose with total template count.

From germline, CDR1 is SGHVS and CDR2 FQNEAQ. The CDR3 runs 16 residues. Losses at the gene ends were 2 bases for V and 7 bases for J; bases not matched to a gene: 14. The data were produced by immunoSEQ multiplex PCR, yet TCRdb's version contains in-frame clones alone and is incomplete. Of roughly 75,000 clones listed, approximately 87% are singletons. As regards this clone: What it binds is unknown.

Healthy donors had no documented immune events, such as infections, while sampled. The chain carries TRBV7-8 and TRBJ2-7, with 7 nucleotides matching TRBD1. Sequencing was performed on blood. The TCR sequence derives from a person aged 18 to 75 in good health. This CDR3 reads CASSLLLQGRPQEQYF. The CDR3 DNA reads TGTGCCAGCAGCTTACTTTTACAGGGGCGACCGCAGGAGCAGTACTTC.